The 19 T cell receptor beta chains below all came from one sample that was sequenced in a study of blood T cell repertoires in COVID-19. Clones were sequenced by immunoSEQ multiplex PCR, and TCRdb holds only the in-frame ones, with some missing. There are a few hundred thousand clones in the sample; 80% occur only once, and 7% to 8.5% lies in the top ten. Sequencing was carried out using peripheral blood. These receptors were obtained from a woman aged 70-85 years with acute or convalescent COVID-19.

Only a few counts were recorded for this clone. The V and J genes are TRBV6-2 or TRBV6-3 and TRBJ2-3, with 8 bases identical to TRBD1. V shed 4 bases and J 5 bases; nucleotides not matched to a gene: 2. CDR3 length: 13 residues. Germline loops: CDR1 MNHEY, CDR2 SVGEGT. In nucleotides, the CDR3 is TGTGCCAGCAGTTGGACAGGGAAAGATACGCAGTATTTT. Translating gives CASSWTGKDTQYF.

This clone was found once. The chain uses TRBV12-3 or TRBV12-4 and TRBJ2-5, with unresolved D. Trimming removed 1 base at V and 5 bases at J, with 8 bases between. This CDR3 has 13 amino acids. The CDR3: CASSLVAAETQYF. Here the CDR3 DNA reads TGTGCCAGCAGTTTAGTGGCTGCCGAGACCCAGTACTTC.

This rearrangement joins TRBV6-2 or TRBV6-3 to TRBJ2-5, with D maybe TRBD2 (5 bases). The ends were cut back, 4 bases at V and 7 bases at J, with 16 bases in the middle. CDR3 length: 14 amino acids. Per germline, CDR1 MNHEY and CDR2 SVGEGT. CDR3 bases: TGTGCCAGCAGTTTCTCCCCGCTTCGGGGGACCCAGTACTTC. It translates to CASSFSPLRGTQYF.

This chain connects TRBV25-1 to TRBJ1-1; tentatively, D is TRBD1 (6 bases). Deletions cut 7 bases from V and 1 base from J, with 13 bases between. This CDR3 is 14 amino acids long. Germline V gene data show CDR1 as MGHDK and CDR2 as SYGVNS. The CDR3 DNA follows: TGTGCCAGCAAAGTTTCGGGACAGAACACTGAAGCTTTCTTT. Its protein is CASKVSGQNTEAFF.

The chain has TRBV7-8 and TRBJ2-5, with 8 bases lining up with TRBD1. The germline V gene encodes CDR1 SGHVS and CDR2 FQNEAQ. V lost 5 bases to trimming and J lost 7 bases; unmatched junction nucleotides: 6. The CDR3 totals 13 residues. In nucleotides, the CDR3 is TGTGCCAGCAGCACGGACAGGGAAGGGACCCAGTACTTC. This codes for CASSTDREGTQYF.

The chain couples TRBV6-5 to TRBJ1-3, with 7 bases aligning to TRBD1. V lost 2 bases and J lost 3; bases outside the gene matches: 7. The CDR3 is 16 amino acids. From germline, CDR1 is MNHEY and CDR2 SVGAGI. The CDR3 spells CASSYTQGTFGNTIYF. The CDR3 nucleotides are TGTGCCAGCAGTTACACACAGGGGACGTTTGGAAACACCATATATTTT.

The V gene is TRBV3-1 (or the pseudogene TRBV3-2), the J gene TRBJ2-5; perhaps TRBD2 as D (5 bases). The V end was cut by 2 bases, the J end by 2 bases, with 18 bases between. CDR1 LGHDT and CDR2 YNNKEL come from the germline V gene (reference sequence). This CDR3 has 17 amino acids. This CDR3 reads CASSQPGSTGRQETQYF. The CDR3 DNA reads TGTGCCAGCAGCCAACCCGGGTCGACGGGGAGACAAGAGACCCAGTACTTC.

The chain carries TRBV5-1 and TRBJ2-3; TRBD2 agrees at 9 bases. The V gene's germline CDR1 is SGHRS and CDR2 YFSETQ. Losses at the gene ends were 4 bases for V and 1 base for J; bases not matched to a gene: 4. The CDR3 consists of 15 residues. The CDR3 coding sequence is TGCGCCAGCAGCGTTAGCGGGGGCGGCACAGATACGCAGTATTTT. It encodes CASSVSGGGTDTQYF. The full variable domain, its missing parts supplied by reference TRBV5-1 and TRBJ2-3, is KAGVTQTPRYLIKTRGQQVTLSCSPISGHRSVSWYQQTPGQGLQFLFEYFSETQRNKGNFPGRFSGRQFSNSRSEMNVSTLELGDSALYLCASSVSGGGTDTQYFGPGTRLTVL.

This chain joins TRBV10-1 and TRBJ2-3; 10 positions match TRBD2. The CDR3 runs to 16 residues. Trimming removed 4 bases from V and 2 bases from J; junction bases left unmatched: 6. CDR1 WNHNN and CDR2 SYGVQD come from the germline V gene (reference sequence). The CDR3 nucleotides read TGCGCCAGCAGTGGGGGACTAGCGAGGAACACAGATACGCAGTATTTT. This translates into CASSGGLARNTDTQYF.

The gene calls are TRBV9 and TRBJ1-4; 8 bases line up with TRBD1. The junction had 3 bases not matched to a gene; V was cut back by 3 bases and J by 8 bases. CDR1 is SGDLS, CDR2 YYNGEE, per germline. This CDR3 is built from 13 residues. The CDR3 sequence: CASSDGTGEKLFF. DNA for the CDR3: TGTGCCAGCAGCGACGGGACAGGCGAAAAACTGTTTTTT.

This chain joins TRBV27 and TRBJ2-1, with D tentatively TRBD2 (5 bases). V was pared by 0 bases and J by 8 bases, with 11 bases between. This CDR3 has 14 residues. Germline-derived CDR1 and CDR2 are MNHEY and SMNVEV (reference sequence). The CDR3: CASSLSWLAYEQFF. DNA for the CDR3: TGTGCCAGCAGTTTATCGTGGCTAGCCTATGAGCAGTTCTTC.

This clone was recorded only once. The rearrangement joins TRBV6-2 or TRBV6-3 to TRBJ2-7; 13 bases are shared with TRBD2. The CDR3 consists of 16 residues. The trim removed 2 bases at V and 3 bases at J, leaving 4 bases unmatched. Germline-derived CDR1 and CDR2 are MNHEY and SVGEGT. The CDR3 DNA is TGTGCCAGCAGTTACGGCGGGACTAGCGGGGACTACGAGCAGTACGTC. Protein: CASSYGGTSGDYEQYV.

This chain links TRBV9 with TRBJ2-7; weak D call: TRBD1 (6 bases). The CDR3 runs to 14 residues. V was clipped by 4 bases and J by 1 base, with 12 bases between them. Germline CDR1 SGDLS, CDR2 YYNGEE. DNA of the CDR3: TGTGCCAGCAGCTTGACCGGGACATCCTACGAGCAGTACTTC. Translated: CASSLTGTSYEQYF. The full variable domain, in which reference TRBV9 and TRBJ2-7 provide the parts outside the CDR3, is DSGVTQTPKHLITATGQRVTLRCSPRSGDLSVYWYQQSLDQGLQFLIQYYNGEERAKGNILERFSAQQFPDLHSELNLSSLELGDSALYFCASSLTGTSYEQYFGPGTRLTVT.

The chain couples TRBV25-1 to TRBJ2-5; 8 bases fit TRBD1. The length of the CDR3 is 14 residues. The germline V gene has CDR1 MGHDK and CDR2 SYGVNS. Trimming removed 5 bases from V and 2 bases from J; junction bases left unmatched: 4. CDR3 sequence reads: CASSPRQGQETQYF. Here the CDR3 DNA reads TGTGCCAGCAGTCCTCGACAGGGGCAAGAGACCCAGTACTTC.

Only one count was recorded for this clone. The chain has TRBV7-9 and TRBJ2-7; TRBD1 matches at 8 bases. V lost 5 bases to trimming and J lost 1 base; unmatched junction nucleotides: 13. CDR3 length: 17 amino acids. The V gene's germline CDR1 is SEHNR and CDR2 FQNEAQ (reference sequence). Here the CDR3 reads CASSPRGPDRVSYEQYF. CDR3 bases: TGTGCCAGCAGCCCTCGTGGCCCGGACAGGGTATCCTACGAGCAGTACTTC.

The chain employs TRBV28 and TRBJ1-5, with a possible D match to TRBD1 (5 bases). The germline CDR1 and CDR2 sequences are MDHEN and SYDVKM. The CDR3 has 15 amino acids. V lost 4 bases and J lost 2, with 12 bases in between. CDR3 sequence reads: CASSSPAGGNQPQHF. CDR3 nucleotide sequence: TGTGCCAGCAGTTCCCCGGCGGGGGGCAATCAGCCCCAGCATTTT.

This chain links TRBV7-2 with TRBJ1-5; no reliable D call. The germline V and J ends were trimmed by 3 bases and 4 bases, with 10 bases remaining between them. CDR3 size: 14 residues. Germline CDR1 and CDR2: SGHTA and FQGNSA. CDR3 nucleotide sequence: TGTGCCAGCAGCTTGTTAGGGAGGAATCAGCCCCAGCATTTT. Translated: CASSLLGRNQPQHF.

The table lists this clone with a count of one. The CDR3 DNA sequence: TGTGCCAGCAGCTACTACGGGGGGGCGGCACATACGCAGTATTTT. Its protein product is CASSYYGGAAHTQYF. The V and J genes are TRBV11-2 and TRBJ2-3; 8 bases agree with TRBD2. The J segment lost 7 bases and the V segment lost 4 bases, leaving 10 bases of the junction unmatched. Germline CDR1 SGHAT, CDR2 FQNNGV. This CDR3 is built from 15 residues.

The chain combines TRBV5-1 with TRBJ2-3; 9 positions match TRBD2. The CDR3 length is 16 residues. J was trimmed by 5 bases and V by 2 bases; bases with no gene match: 9. Looked up from germline, CDR1 is SGHRS and CDR2 is YFSETQ. The CDR3 DNA follows: TGCGCCAGCAGCTTTGTGGCGGGGGGGCGTCAAGATACGCAGTATTTT. It is translated as CASSFVAGGRQDTQYF.